The T cell receptor beta chain described here comes from a study of T cell changes during pregnancy in multiple sclerosis. Sequenced by immunoSEQ multiplex PCR; TCRdb stores in-frame clones only, minus some. The repertoire includes tens of thousands of clones, roughly 93% of them detected once, and under 2% sits in the top ten. The receptor was derived from a female donor with multiple sclerosis, enrolled in a pregnancy study. The input for sequencing was peripheral blood, taken after pregnancy.

The CDR3 here is CASSFSGEGVQYF. The CDR3 DNA sequence: TGTGCCAGCAGCTTCTCGGGCGAAGGGGTGCAGTACTTC. The V and J genes are TRBV6-6 and TRBJ2-7, with D possibly TRBD1 on 5 matching bases. Trimming stripped 6 bases from V and 9 bases from J, with 18 bases between. CDR3 length: 13 residues. In germline, CDR1 is MNHNY, CDR2 SVGAGI (reference sequence).